This TCR beta chain was captured in a study of human T cells and chemical hapten exposure. For the study at large: Throughout the roughly 26-week study, diphenylcyclopropenone was applied weekly to the patients' scalps. Enrolled patients were predominantly female and had alopecia areata, totalis or universalis. General observations from the study: PT1 expanded TCR counts and patch test score were linked, and their correlation was positive.

This clonotype was found a few times. Its antigen remains unidentified. Specified time point: patch test 1, 2 weeks after DPC sensitization. This sample's treatment: therapeutic diphenylcyclopropenone sensitization with weekly scalp DPC. Before extraction, the whole blood was not fractionated, and total RNA was taken from it. The library labeled individual cDNA molecules by adding unique molecular identifiers to them. TCRdb analysed the RACE reads with MiXCR anew, one entry per CDR3 protein. The data contain fewer than 50,000 distinct CDR3 sequences, 3.5% to 4% of them singletons. This sequence originates from a man aged 45 to 65 with alopecia areata. Some clones in this sample may be carry-over from other donors' samples. This specimen consisted of whole blood, obtained in connection with sensitization to the hapten diphenylcyclopropenone (DPC).

CDR3 coding DNA: TGTGCCAGCAGCGTAAGGGCGGGGGGGAAGGAAAATCAGCCCCAGCATTTT. It encodes CASSVRAGGKENQPQHF. The gene calls are TRBV7-6 and TRBJ1-5; D is possibly TRBD1 (5 bases). CDR3 size: 17 residues. V lost 5 bases and J lost 4, with 21 bases in between. Germline V gives CDR1 SGHVS, CDR2 FNYEAQ. Variable domain in full (rest from reference TRBV7-6 and TRBJ1-5): GAGVSQSPRYKVTKRGQDVALRCDPISGHVSLYWYRQALGQGPEFLTYFNYEAQQDKSGLPNDRFSAERPEGSISTLTIQRTEQRDSAMYRCASSVRAGGKENQPQHFGDGTRLSIL.